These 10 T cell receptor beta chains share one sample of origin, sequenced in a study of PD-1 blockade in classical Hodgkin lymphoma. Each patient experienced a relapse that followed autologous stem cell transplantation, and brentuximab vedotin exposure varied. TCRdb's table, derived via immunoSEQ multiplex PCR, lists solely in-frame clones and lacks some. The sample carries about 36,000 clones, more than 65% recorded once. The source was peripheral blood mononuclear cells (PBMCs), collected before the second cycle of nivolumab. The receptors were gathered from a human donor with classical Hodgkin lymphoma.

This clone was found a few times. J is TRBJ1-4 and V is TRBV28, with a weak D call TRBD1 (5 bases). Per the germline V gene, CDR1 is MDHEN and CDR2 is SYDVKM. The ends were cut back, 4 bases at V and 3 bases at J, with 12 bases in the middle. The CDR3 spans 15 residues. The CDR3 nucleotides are TGTGCCAGCAGTTCCTGGGGGGGGGCTAATGAAAAACTGTTTTTT. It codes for CASSSWGGANEKLFF.

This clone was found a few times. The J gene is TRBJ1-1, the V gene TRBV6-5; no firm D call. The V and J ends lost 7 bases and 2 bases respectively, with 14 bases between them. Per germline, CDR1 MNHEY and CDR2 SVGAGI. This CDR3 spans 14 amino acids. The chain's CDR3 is CASTPAPGNTEAFF. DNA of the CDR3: TGTGCCAGCACCCCAGCCCCCGGTAACACTGAAGCTTTCTTT.

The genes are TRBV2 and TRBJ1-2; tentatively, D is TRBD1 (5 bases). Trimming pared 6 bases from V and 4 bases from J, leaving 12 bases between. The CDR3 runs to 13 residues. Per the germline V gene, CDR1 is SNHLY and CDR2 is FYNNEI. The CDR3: CASRNSGFYGYTF. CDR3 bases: TGTGCCAGCAGAAACTCAGGGTTCTATGGCTACACCTTC.

This chain's CDR3 is CASSPLEWGRMNTEAFF. CDR3 sequence (DNA): TGTGCCAGCTCACCACTCGAATGGGGGAGGATGAACACTGAAGCTTTCTTT. The genes are TRBV18 and TRBJ1-1; perhaps TRBD1 as D (5 bases). Trimming removed 1 base at V and 0 bases at J, with 15 bases between. CDR1 and CDR2 (germline): KGHSH, LQKENI. CDR3 length: 17 amino acids.

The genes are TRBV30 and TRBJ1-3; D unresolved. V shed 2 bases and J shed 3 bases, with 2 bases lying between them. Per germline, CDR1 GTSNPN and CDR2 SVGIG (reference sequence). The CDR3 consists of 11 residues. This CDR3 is CAWSNGNTIYF. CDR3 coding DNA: TGTGCCTGGAGTAATGGAAACACCATATATTTT.

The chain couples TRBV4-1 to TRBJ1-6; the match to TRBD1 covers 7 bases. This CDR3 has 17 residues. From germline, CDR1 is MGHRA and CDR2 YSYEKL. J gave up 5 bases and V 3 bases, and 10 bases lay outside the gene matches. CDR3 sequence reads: CASSHPPGGTDNSPLHF. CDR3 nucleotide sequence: TGCGCCAGCAGCCACCCTCCTGGGGGGACAGATAATTCACCCCTCCACTTT.

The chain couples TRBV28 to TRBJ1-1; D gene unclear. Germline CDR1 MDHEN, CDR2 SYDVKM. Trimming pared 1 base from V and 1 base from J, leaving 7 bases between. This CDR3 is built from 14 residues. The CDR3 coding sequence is TGTGCCAGCAGTTTATACCCGGGGAACACTGAAGCTTTCTTT. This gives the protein CASSLYPGNTEAFF.

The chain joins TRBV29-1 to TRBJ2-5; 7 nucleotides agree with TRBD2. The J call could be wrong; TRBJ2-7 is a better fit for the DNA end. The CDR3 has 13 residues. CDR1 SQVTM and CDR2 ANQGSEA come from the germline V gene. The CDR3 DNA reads TGCAGCGTTGTGGCTAGCGGAACCTACGAGCAGTACTTC. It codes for CSVVASGTYEQYF.

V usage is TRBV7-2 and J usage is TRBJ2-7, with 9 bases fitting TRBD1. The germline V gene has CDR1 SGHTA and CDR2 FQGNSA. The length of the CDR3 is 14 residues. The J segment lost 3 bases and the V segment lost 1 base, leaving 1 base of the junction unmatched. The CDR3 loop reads CASSLVGQGYEQYF. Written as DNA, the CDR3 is TGTGCCAGCAGCTTAGTGGGACAGGGCTACGAGCAGTACTTC.

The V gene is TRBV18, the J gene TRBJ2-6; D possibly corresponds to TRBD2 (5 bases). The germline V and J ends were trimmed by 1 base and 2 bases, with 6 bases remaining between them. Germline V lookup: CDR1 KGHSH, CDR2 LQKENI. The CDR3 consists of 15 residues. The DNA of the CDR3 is TGTGCCAGCTCACCACAGGAGGCTGGGGCCAACGTCCTGACTTTC. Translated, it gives CASSPQEAGANVLTF.